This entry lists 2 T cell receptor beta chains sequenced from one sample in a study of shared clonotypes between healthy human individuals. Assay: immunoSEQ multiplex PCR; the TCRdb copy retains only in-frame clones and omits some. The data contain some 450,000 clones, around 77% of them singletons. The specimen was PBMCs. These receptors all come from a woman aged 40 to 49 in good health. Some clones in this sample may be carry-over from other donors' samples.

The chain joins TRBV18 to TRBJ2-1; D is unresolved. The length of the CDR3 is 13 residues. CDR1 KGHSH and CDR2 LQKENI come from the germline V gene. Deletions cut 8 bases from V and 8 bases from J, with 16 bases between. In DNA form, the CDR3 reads TGTGCCAGCGTCACCAGGCAGACGGATGAGCAGTTCTTC. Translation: CASVTRQTDEQFF.

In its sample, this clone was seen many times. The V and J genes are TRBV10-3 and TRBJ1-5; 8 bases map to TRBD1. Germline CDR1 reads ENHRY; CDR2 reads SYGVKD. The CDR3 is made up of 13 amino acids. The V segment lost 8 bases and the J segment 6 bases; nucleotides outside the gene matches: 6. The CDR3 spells CAIGQGLVQPQHF. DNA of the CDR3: TGTGCCATCGGACAGGGTTTGGTTCAGCCCCAGCATTTT.